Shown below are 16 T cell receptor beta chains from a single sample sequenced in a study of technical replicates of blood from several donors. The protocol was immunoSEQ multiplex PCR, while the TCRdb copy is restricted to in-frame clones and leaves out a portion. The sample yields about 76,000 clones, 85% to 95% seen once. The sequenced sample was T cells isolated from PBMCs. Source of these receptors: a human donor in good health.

CDR3 sequence (DNA): TGTGCCAGCAGCGGTCCGGTAGCCACTAGCACAGATACGCAGTATTTT. This codes for CASSGPVATSTDTQYF. The chain recombines TRBV9 with TRBJ2-3; D is ambiguous. CDR1 SGDLS and CDR2 YYNGEE come from the germline V gene. This CDR3 is 16 amino acids long. V dropped 3 bases and J dropped 0 bases, with 14 bases sitting between them. Using reference TRBV9 and TRBJ2-3 for the parts outside the CDR3, the full variable domain is DSGVTQTPKHLITATGQRVTLRCSPRSGDLSVYWYQQSLDQGLQFLIQYYNGEERAKGNILERFSAQQFPDLHSELNLSSLELGDSALYFCASSGPVATSTDTQYFGPGTRLTVL.

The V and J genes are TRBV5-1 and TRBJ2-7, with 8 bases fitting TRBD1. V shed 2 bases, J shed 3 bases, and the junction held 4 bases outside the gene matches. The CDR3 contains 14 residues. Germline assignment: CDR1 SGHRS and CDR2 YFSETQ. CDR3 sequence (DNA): TGCGCCAGCAGCTTTCGGGACAGGAACTACGAGCAGTACTTC. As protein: CASSFRDRNYEQYF.

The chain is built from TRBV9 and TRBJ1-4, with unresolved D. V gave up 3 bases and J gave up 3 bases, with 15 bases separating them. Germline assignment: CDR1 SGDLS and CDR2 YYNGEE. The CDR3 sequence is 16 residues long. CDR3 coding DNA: TGTGCCAGCAGCGAGCCTGGACTGCCATCTAATGAAAAACTGTTTTTT. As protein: CASSEPGLPSNEKLFF. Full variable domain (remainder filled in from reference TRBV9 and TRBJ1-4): DSGVTQTPKHLITATGQRVTLRCSPRSGDLSVYWYQQSLDQGLQFLIQYYNGEERAKGNILERFSAQQFPDLHSELNLSSLELGDSALYFCASSEPGLPSNEKLFFGSGTQLSVL.

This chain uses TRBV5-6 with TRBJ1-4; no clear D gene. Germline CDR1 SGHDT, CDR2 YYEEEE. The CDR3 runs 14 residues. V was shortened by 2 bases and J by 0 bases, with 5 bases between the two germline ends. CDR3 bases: TGTGCCAGCAGCTTTGGCCCAACTAATGAAAAACTGTTTTTT. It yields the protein CASSFGPTNEKLFF.

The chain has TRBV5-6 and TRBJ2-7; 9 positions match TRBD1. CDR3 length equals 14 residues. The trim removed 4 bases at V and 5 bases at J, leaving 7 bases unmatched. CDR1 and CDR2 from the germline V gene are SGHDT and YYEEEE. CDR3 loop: CASSTGTGKNEQYF. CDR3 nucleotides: TGTGCCAGCAGCACCGGGACAGGGAAGAACGAGCAGTACTTC.

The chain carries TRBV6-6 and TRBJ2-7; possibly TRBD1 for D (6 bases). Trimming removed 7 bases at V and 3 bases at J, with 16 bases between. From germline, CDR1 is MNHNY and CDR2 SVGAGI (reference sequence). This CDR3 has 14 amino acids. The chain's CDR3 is CASTTTGSDYEQYF. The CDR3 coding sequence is TGTGCCAGCACCACTACAGGGTCCGACTACGAGCAGTACTTC.

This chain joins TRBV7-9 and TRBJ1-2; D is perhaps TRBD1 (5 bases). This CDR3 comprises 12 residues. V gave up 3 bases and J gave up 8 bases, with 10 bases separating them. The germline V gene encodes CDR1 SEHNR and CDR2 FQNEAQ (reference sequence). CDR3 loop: CASSFEDIGYTF. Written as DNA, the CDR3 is TGTGCCAGCAGCTTCGAGGACATCGGCTACACCTTC.

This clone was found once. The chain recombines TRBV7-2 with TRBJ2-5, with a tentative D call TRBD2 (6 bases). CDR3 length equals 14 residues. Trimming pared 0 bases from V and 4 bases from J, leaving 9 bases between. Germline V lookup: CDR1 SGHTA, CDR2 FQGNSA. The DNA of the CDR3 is TGTGCCAGCAGCTTAGCGGGAGGAGTAGAGACCCAGTACTTC. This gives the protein CASSLAGGVETQYF.

In nucleotides, the CDR3 is TGTGCCAGCAGGGGGACAGGGGCCTACGAGCAGTACTTC. Its protein product is CASRGTGAYEQYF. The chain couples TRBV7-9 to TRBJ2-7, with 10 bases aligning to TRBD1. Germline lookup yields CDR1 SEHNR and CDR2 FQNEAQ (reference sequence). J lost 2 bases, V lost 6 bases, and 1 base had no gene match. The CDR3 runs 13 residues.

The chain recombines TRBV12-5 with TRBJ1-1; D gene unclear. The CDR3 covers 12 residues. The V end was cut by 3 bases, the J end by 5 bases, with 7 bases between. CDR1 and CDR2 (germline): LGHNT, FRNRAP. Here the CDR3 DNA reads TGTGCTAGTGGTTTCCCGGGGACTGAAGCTTTCTTT. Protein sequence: CASGFPGTEAFF.

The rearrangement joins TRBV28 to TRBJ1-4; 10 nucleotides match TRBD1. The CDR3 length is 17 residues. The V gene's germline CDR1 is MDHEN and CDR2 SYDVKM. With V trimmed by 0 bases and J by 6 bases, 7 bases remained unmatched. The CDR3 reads CASSLWGQGRSDEKLFF. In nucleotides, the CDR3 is TGTGCCAGCAGTTTATGGGGACAGGGGCGGTCGGATGAAAAACTGTTTTTT.

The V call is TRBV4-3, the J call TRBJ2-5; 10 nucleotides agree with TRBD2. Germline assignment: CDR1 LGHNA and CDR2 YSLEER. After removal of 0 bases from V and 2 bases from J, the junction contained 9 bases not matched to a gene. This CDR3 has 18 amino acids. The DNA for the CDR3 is TGCGCCAGCAGCCAAGAGGCCATAGGAGCGGGAGGGCAAGAGACCCAGTACTTC. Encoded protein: CASSQEAIGAGGQETQYF.

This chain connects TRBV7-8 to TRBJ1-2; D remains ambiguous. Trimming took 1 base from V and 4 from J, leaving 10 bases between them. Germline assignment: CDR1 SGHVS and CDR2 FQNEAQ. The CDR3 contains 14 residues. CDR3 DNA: TGTGCCAGCAGCTTAGTGTCGGGTTCCTATGGCTACACCTTC. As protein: CASSLVSGSYGYTF.

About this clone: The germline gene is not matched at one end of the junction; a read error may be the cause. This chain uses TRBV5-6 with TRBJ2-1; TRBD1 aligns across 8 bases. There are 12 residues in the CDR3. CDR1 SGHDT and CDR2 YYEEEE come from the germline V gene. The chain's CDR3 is CASSLMRGQAIF. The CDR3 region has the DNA TGTGCCAGCAGCTTGATGAGGGGACAGGCGATCTTC.

CDR3 sequence: CASSLVSSSYNEQFF. The CDR3 DNA follows: TGTGCCAGCAGCTTAGTTTCGAGCTCCTACAATGAGCAGTTCTTC. This chain joins TRBV7-2 and TRBJ2-1; D uncertain. CDR3 size: 15 residues. Germline values: CDR1 SGHTA, CDR2 FQGNSA. Trimming stripped 1 base from V and 0 bases from J, with 7 bases between.

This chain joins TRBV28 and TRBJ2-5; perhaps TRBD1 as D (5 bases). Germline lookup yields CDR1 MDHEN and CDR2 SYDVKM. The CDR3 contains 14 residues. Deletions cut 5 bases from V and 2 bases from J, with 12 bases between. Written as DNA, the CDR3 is TGTGCCAGCAGTCGTGGCAGGGAACAAGAGACCCAGTACTTC. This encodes CASSRGREQETQYF.